A selection of T cell receptor beta chains follows, all from one sample in a study of blood T cell repertoires in COVID-19. Measured with immunoSEQ multiplex PCR; TCRdb has only the in-frame clones, and not every one. The repertoire holds 160,000 or so clones, with 87% as singletons. Sequenced: peripheral blood. The receptor set was obtained from a woman aged 45 to 65 with acute or convalescent COVID-19. CDR3s include the opening cysteine and the closing phenylalanine or tryptophan. The D gene is left open where the match is weak. Rows may omit the clone size; those that give it use once, few, many or a size class.

V gene,clone size,D gene,J gene,CDR3 DNA,CDR3 protein
TRBV2,.,.,TRBJ2-7,TGTGCCAGCAGTGGAGGTGTAACCTACGAGCAGTACTTC,CASSGGVTYEQYF
TRBV9,.,.,TRBJ1-6,TGTGCCAGCAGCGGAGGAGAACCACGCTCACCCCTCCACTTT,CASSGGEPRSPLHF
TRBV14,.,.,TRBJ1-2,TGTGCCAGCAGCCAAGTTTGGGCGTCTGGCTACACCTTC,CASSQVWASGYTF
TRBV5-1,.,.,TRBJ1-1,TGCGCCAGCAGCTTCAGTTTGGACACTGAAGCTTTCTTT,CASSFSLDTEAFF
TRBV7-2,.,TRBD1,TRBJ1-6,TGTGCCAGCAGCTTAGATGGCCCACAGGGGGCGCGTTCACCCCTCCACTTT,CASSLDGPQGARSPLHF
TRBV30,.,.,TRBJ1-4,TGTGCCTGTACCGACAGCCCATCTAATGAAAAACTGTTTTTT,CACTDSPSNEKLFF
TRBV19,.,.,TRBJ2-6,TGTGCCAGTAGTATGCGGACACCATCTGGGGCCAACGTCCTGACTTTC,CASSMRTPSGANVLTF
TRBV30,.,TRBD1,TRBJ1-1,TGTGCCTGGATAAACAGGGGCATGAGAGGCTCTGAAGCTTTCTTT,CAWINRGMRGSEAFF
TRBV7-9,.,TRBD2,TRBJ2-7,TGTGCCAGCAGCTTGGGACTAGCGGGTGTCCAACACGAGCAGTACTTC,CASSLGLAGVQHEQYF
TRBV18,.,.,TRBJ1-3,TGTGCCAGCTCACCGAGGACAGACTCTGGAAACACCATATATTTT,CASSPRTDSGNTIYF
TRBV23-1,.,TRBD1,TRBJ2-7,TGCGCCAGCAGTCATCGGGACAGGGGTGGCTACGAGCAGTACTTC,CASSHRDRGGYEQYF
TRBV30,.,TRBD1,TRBJ1-2,TGTGCCTGGAGTGTAGGCCAGGGGGCGCAATATGGCTACACCTTC,CAWSVGQGAQYGYTF
TRBV11-2,.,.,TRBJ2-3,TGTGCCAGCAGCCCTCGGACAGGCACAGATACGCAGTATTTT,CASSPRTGTDTQYF
TRBV5-1,.,TRBD1,TRBJ1-6,TGCGCCAGCAGCCCTGGGACAGACTATAATTCACCCCTCCACTTT,CASSPGTDYNSPLHF
TRBV4-1,.,.,TRBJ1-4,TGCGCCAGCAGTAGGGGGATTGCTGAAAAACTGTTTTTT,CASSRGIAEKLFF
TRBV7-2,.,.,TRBJ1-2,TGTGCCAGCAGCCCAGGGAGGGGCTATGGCTACACCTTC,CASSPGRGYGYTF
TRBV9,once,.,TRBJ1-5,TGTGCCAGCAGCGTTGAACAGGCCCCATCGCCCAATCAGCCCCAGCATTTT,CASSVEQAPSPNQPQHF
TRBV28,.,TRBD1,TRBJ2-6,TGTGCCAGCAGTTTATGGGACAGGCCCTCTGGGGCCAACGTCCTGACTTTC,CASSLWDRPSGANVLTF
TRBV4-2,.,.,TRBJ1-1,TGTGCCAGCAGCCAGGGCGTTAACACTGAAGCTTTCTTT,CASSQGVNTEAFF
TRBV27,.,.,TRBJ2-1,TGTGCCAGCAGTTTTATAGATCGACGGGGGGAGCAGTTCTTC,CASSFIDRRGEQFF
TRBV19,.,TRBD1,TRBJ2-7,TGTGCCAGTAGTAGCGGACAGGGCTATACCTACGAGCAGTACTTC,CASSSGQGYTYEQYF
TRBV27,.,.,TRBJ2-7,TGTGCCAGCAGTTCCGCGGGACTCTACGAGCAGTACTTC,CASSSAGLYEQYF
TRBV12-5,.,TRBD1,TRBJ2-1,TGTGCTAGTGGTGCGGGACAGGGGTACAATGAGCAGTTCTTC,CASGAGQGYNEQFF
TRBV14,.,TRBD1,TRBJ1-3,TGTGCCAGCAGCCAAGTACAGGGGACTGGAAACACCATATATTTT,CASSQVQGTGNTIYF
TRBV3-1/TRBV3-2,once,TRBD1,TRBJ1-1,TGTGCCAGCAGCCTAACAGGGGGGGGAACTGAAGCTTTCTTT,CASSLTGGGTEAFF
TRBV7-9,.,TRBD1,TRBJ1-5,TGTGCCAGCAGCCCCGGGACAGCCCGCAATCAGCCCCAGCATTTT,CASSPGTARNQPQHF
TRBV30,.,TRBD2,TRBJ2-7,TGTGCCTGGACTAGCGGGAGGGCCGGAATTTACGAGCAGTACTTC,CAWTSGRAGIYEQYF
TRBV12-3/TRBV12-4,.,.,TRBJ2-5,TGTGCCAGCGAAGCCCCGTACCAAGAGACCCAGTACTTC,CASEAPYQETQYF
TRBV15,few,.,TRBJ1-5,TGTGCCACCAGCAGAGGGGACAACGTTCATCAGCCCCAGCATTTT,CATSRGDNVHQPQHF
TRBV29-1,.,.,TRBJ2-5,TGCAGCGTTTCTTTCGGGGTTTATCAAGAGACCCAGTACTTC,CSVSFGVYQETQYF
TRBV7-2,.,.,TRBJ2-3,TGTGCCAGCAGCGCCCGGTACTCTACTAGCACAGATACGCAGTATTTT,CASSARYSTSTDTQYF
TRBV7-6,.,TRBD1,TRBJ1-1,TGTGCCAGCAGCTTAAGGACAGGAAAATACACTGAAGCTTTCTTT,CASSLRTGKYTEAFF
TRBV24-1,.,.,TRBJ2-2,TGTGCCACCAGTATCCAGATGAACACCGGGGAGCTGTTTTTT,CATSIQMNTGELFF
TRBV11-3,.,.,TRBJ2-1,TGTGCCAGCAGCTTACTAGCCGCTTCCTACAATGAGCAGTTCTTC,CASSLLAASYNEQFF
TRBV7-2,.,.,TRBJ1-2,TGTGCCAGCAGCTTAGACAGCTTACGCTATGGCTACACCTTC,CASSLDSLRYGYTF
TRBV6-2/TRBV6-3,.,.,TRBJ2-3,TGTGCCAGCAGTTACTTGGCCGCTAGCACAGATACGCAGTATTTT,CASSYLAASTDTQYF
TRBV19,.,TRBD2,TRBJ2-1,TGTGCCAGTAGTATATTCGGGAGACTAGCGGGACGGTACTACAATGAGCAGTTCTTC,CASSIFGRLAGRYYNEQFF
TRBV3-1/TRBV3-2,.,TRBD1,TRBJ1-2,TGTGCCAGCAGCCAAGATTTGGAGGGGGCGAGGTATGGCTACACCTTC,CASSQDLEGARYGYTF
TRBV5-6,.,.,TRBJ1-3,TGTGCCAGCAGCTTTTACGGGGTAGCTGGAAACACCATATATTTT,CASSFYGVAGNTIYF
TRBV19,.,TRBD1,TRBJ1-2,TGTGCCAGTAGTATTACAGGGGGCCGCTCATGGGGCTACACCTTC,CASSITGGRSWGYTF
TRBV11-3,.,.,TRBJ1-1,TGTGCCAGCAGCCAGGACGGGAGTAGTGCTTTCTTT,CASSQDGSSAFF
TRBV6-1,.,TRBD1,TRBJ1-1,TGTGCCAGCAGCGAACACCGCTGGACAGGGGATTTGAACACTGAAGCTTTCTTT,CASSEHRWTGDLNTEAFF
TRBV18,.,.,TRBJ1-3,TGTGCCAGCTCACCGATGGCTGGGAGAGGGCTAAACACCATATATTTT,CASSPMAGRGLNTIYF
TRBV3-1/TRBV3-2,once,.,TRBJ2-7,TGTGCCAGCAGCCAAGAGGGGAGCGGGCTTTTCTCCTACGAGCAGTACTTC,CASSQEGSGLFSYEQYF
TRBV6-6,.,TRBD1,TRBJ1-5,TGTGCCAGCAGTTCCACAGGGGGAAGGTCGCCCCAGCATTTT,CASSSTGGRSPQHF
TRBV7-6,.,.,TRBJ2-7,TGTGCCAGCAGCTCGGACCCCGGGACACCGATCTACGAGCAGTACTTC,CASSSDPGTPIYEQYF
TRBV19,.,TRBD1,TRBJ1-1,TGTGCCAGTACCGCAGGACAGGGGGCTGAAGCTTTCTTT,CASTAGQGAEAFF
TRBV12-3/TRBV12-4,.,TRBD1,TRBJ1-2,TGTGCCAGCAGTACTTCCGGGACAGGGGGCTACACCTTC,CASSTSGTGGYTF
TRBV4-1,once,.,TRBJ1-2,TGCGCCAGCAGCCAAGGACAGAACTATGGCTACACCTTC,CASSQGQNYGYTF
TRBV7-9,few,TRBD1,TRBJ1-4,TGTGCCAGCTCAGGACAGGGGCATAATAATGAAAAACTGTTTTTT,CASSGQGHNNEKLFF
TRBV5-4,.,TRBD2,TRBJ2-2,TGTGCCAGCAGCTTGTATGCGGGGGGATTCCCCGGGGAGCTGTTTTTT,CASSLYAGGFPGELFF